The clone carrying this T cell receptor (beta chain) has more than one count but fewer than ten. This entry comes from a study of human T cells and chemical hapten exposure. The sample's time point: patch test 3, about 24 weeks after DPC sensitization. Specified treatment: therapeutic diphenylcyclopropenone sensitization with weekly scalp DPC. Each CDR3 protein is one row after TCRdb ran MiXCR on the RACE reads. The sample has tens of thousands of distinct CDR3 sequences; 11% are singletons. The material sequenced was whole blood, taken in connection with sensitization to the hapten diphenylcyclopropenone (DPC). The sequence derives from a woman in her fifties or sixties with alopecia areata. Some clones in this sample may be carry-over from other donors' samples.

The CDR3 bases are TGTGCCAGCAGCTTACGAGGACTAGCGGGAGCGCGTGAGCAGTTCTTC. It specifies CASSLRGLAGAREQFF. The chain joins TRBV7-2 to TRBJ2-1; 13 bases map to TRBD2. From germline, CDR1 is SGHTA and CDR2 FQGNSA. The CDR3 extends over 16 amino acids. The V gene end was trimmed by 2 bases and the J gene end by 9 bases; junction bases not matched to a gene: 7.